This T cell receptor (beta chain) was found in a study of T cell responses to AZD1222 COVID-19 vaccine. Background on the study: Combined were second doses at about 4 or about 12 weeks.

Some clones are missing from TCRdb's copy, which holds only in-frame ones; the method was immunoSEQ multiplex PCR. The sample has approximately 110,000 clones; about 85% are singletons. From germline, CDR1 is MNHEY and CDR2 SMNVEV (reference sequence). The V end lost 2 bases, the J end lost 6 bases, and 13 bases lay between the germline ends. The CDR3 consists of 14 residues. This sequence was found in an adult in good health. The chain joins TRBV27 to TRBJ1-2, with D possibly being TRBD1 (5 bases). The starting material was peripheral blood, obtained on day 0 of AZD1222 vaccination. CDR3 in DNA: TGTGCCAGCAGTTTAAAACCCCAGGGTGATGGCTACACCTTC. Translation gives CASSLKPQGDGYTF.